This TCR beta chain was profiled in a study of T cells after posttransplantation cyclophosphamide (TCRdb year 2016). About the full investigation: Using TRB sequencing, the study followed how the T cell repertoire reconstituted after myeloablative bone marrow transplantation in which posttransplantation cyclophosphamide served as GVHD prophylaxis. Public TRB sequences were compared against a database of over 3,600 sequences linked to responses to pathogens, tumor antigens, self-antigens and alloantigens. Because TRA and TRB clonality correlated tightly in roughly 10 samples, the subsequent TCR analyses were limited to TRB only. Up to roughly 3 additional blood samples from 2 to 5.2 years after transplant were also TRB-sequenced in 3 patients, as was pretransplant blood from several patients. Samples from fewer than 40 PTCy-treated patients and 16 related bone marrow donors of those patients were subjected to antigen receptor sequencing. Blood from all 35 or so PTCy patients who had 1-year posttransplant specimens underwent TRB sequencing.

TRB sequencing used genomic DNA with the immunoSEQ assay at survey resolution or the hsTCRB kit. For the original study's pipeline: Initial read processing used immunoSEQ software, and repertoire analyses used the LymphoSeq R package. For each TRB dataset, clonality was calculated as 1 minus normalized Shannon entropy, and the Gini coefficient was computed as well. Phenotypes of unsorted samples were inferred by mapping TRB sequences from sorted subsets of the recipient or donor onto unsorted samples of the same recipient. TCRdb re-hosts the immuneACCESS table, in-frame sequences only. Its copies lack some clones; in the studies checked, an unresolved V gene accounts for under half of them, and the cause for the rest is not known. The D gene and trimming were derived from the DNA, and the V and J assignments and clone size from that table. This sample holds a few thousand clones; around 72% were observed only once. The ten largest clones capture approximately 50% of the sample.

A remark on this clone: Its antigen is unknown. Base-call qualities are not available, and no considerably larger clone is one nucleotide away.

The control cohort consisted of approximately ten patients who had myeloablative marrow transplants with methotrexate plus a calcineurin inhibitor and who were sampled 1 year after transplant. Peripheral blood and bone marrow mononuclear cells were isolated by Ficoll-Hypaque density centrifugation and cryopreserved. Germline trimming: 0 bases from V, 5 bases from J; junction bases outside gene matches: 10. CDR1 and CDR2 (LGHNA, YSLEER) derive from the germline V gene. From its cysteine to its phenylalanine, the CDR3 spans 16 amino acids. Of the read, only the CDR3 DNA is kept; its 48 bases are in frame from base 1. What the work shows at the level of the full study, not this receptor alone: Donor-recipient similarity was low at 1-2 months but rose over the first year, and later blood repertoires were often dominated by donor CD8+ memory clones. Across roughly 49 patients, TRB clonality was highly associated with recipient CMV seropositivity and CMV reactivation, and PTCy diversity was similar to diversity in CNI/methotrexate controls. The TRB repertoires of T cells infiltrating skin or GI tract showed only limited overlap with the TRB repertoires of T cells in blood.

Recombination connected TRBV4-3 to TRBJ2-7; 7 central bases correspond to TRBD2. The receptor's source is a female patient between 50 and 60 years old who received an allogeneic stem cell transplant from an unrelated donor, was CMV-positive, and had acute and chronic GVHD. Following a transplant, some T lymphocytes may have been derived from the graft donor. This material consisted of PBMCs, taken 321 days after allogeneic stem cell transplant with calcineurin inhibitor and methotrexate. The CDR3 amino acid sequence is: CASSQDSGGSFDEQYF. The nucleotide sequence reads TGCGCCAGCAGCCAAGATAGTGGCGGGAGTTTCGACGAGCAGTACTTC.